This T cell receptor (beta chain) was observed in a study of prognosis after radiotherapy for stage I lung cancer. About the study: A median of approximately 7 months after radiotherapy, distant metastases were seen in several patients, while no significant progression was shown by 15.

With two time points in the design, 5.5 to 7.5 milliliters of peripheral blood were drawn at each one. Two-round multiplex PCR amplified TCR beta CDR3 from genomic DNA. Gene-specific TRBV and TRBJ primers were used in PCR round one. TCRdb reprocessed the multiplex PCR reads via MiXCR and lists one record per CDR3 protein. The data hold about 19,000 distinct CDR3 sequences, with around 50% observed a single time. Germline lookup yields CDR1 ENHRY and CDR2 SYGVKD. The CDR3 runs to 13 residues. The ends lost 7 bases at V and 5 bases at J; junction bases unmatched: 2. The receptor was isolated from a donor over 45 with non-small cell lung cancer. V and J are TRBV10-3 and TRBJ2-1; 10 bases match TRBD2. The sample here was PBMCs, taken before or after stereotactic body radiation therapy (not recorded which). CDR3 region: CAIKTSGHNEQFF. The CDR3 bases are TGTGCCATCAAGACTAGCGGGCACAATGAGCAGTTCTTC.